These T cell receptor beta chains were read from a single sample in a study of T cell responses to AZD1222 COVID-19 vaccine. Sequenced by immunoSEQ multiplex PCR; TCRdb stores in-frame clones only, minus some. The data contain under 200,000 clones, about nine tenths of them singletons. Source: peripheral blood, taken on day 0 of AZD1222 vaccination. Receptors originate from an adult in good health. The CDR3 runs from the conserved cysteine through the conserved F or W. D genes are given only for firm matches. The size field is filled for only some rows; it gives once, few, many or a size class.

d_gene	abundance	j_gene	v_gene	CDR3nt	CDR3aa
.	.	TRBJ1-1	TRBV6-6	TGTGCCAGCAGACCCGACCAGACGGGGGGGACTGAAGCTTTCTTT	CASRPDQTGGTEAFF
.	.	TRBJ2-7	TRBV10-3	TGTGCCATCAGGGGGCTGGGGTCCTACGAGCAGTACTTC	CAIRGLGSYEQYF
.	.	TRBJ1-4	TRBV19	TGTGCCAGTAGTATCCTGGACCGGGCTAATGAAAAACTGTTTTTT	CASSILDRANEKLFF
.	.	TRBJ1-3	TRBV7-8	TGTGCCAGCAGCTTTATGGTGGCCACTGGAAACACCATATATTTT	CASSFMVATGNTIYF
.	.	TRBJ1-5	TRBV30	TGTGCCTGGAGTAGCGGTTTAGCCAATCAGCCCCAGCATTTT	CAWSSGLANQPQHF
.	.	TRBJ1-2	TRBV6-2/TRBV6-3	TGTGCCAGCAGCCCCGACAGTGACTATGGCTACACCTTC	CASSPDSDYGYTF
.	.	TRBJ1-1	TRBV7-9	TGTGCCGCAACGAGGGCCTCCAACACTGAAGCTTTCTTT	CAATRASNTEAFF
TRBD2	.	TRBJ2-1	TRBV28	TGTGCCAGCAGCCCACTTAGGAAACTAGCGGGGGGGTTAATCCACAATGAGCAGTTCTTC	CASSPLRKLAGGLIHNEQFF
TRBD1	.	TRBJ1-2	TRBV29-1	TGCAGCGTCCGGCCGGGACAGGCCACTAACTATGGCTACACCTTC	CSVRPGQATNYGYTF
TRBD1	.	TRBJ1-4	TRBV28	TGTGCCAGCAGACCATCGACAGGGCCGGGAAAACTGTTTTTT	CASRPSTGPGKLFF
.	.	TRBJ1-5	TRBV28	TGTGCCAGCAGACCTTCGACGGGAAGCAATCAGCCCCAGCATTTT	CASRPSTGSNQPQHF
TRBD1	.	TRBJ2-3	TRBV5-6	TGTGCCAGCAGCTTGAGCCTAGGGGGCAGGGTAGCAGATACGCAGTATTTT	CASSLSLGGRVADTQYF
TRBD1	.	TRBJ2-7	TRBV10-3	TGTGCCATCAGGACAGGGAAGTACGAGCAGTACTTC	CAIRTGKYEQYF
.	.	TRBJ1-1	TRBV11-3	TGTGCCAGCAGCCCCCGTCCTGGGGGCGAGAACACTGAAGCTTTCTTT	CASSPRPGGENTEAFF
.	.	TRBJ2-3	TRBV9	TGTGCCAGCAGCTTGAGCGGTGTACCGCCAGATACGCAGTATTTT	CASSLSGVPPDTQYF
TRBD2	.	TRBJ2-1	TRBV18	TGTGCCAGCTCGGACTTCCTAGCGGCGAACCCAAATGAGCAGTTCTTC	CASSDFLAANPNEQFF
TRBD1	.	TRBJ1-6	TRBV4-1	TGCGCCAGCAGCCGGGATGACAGGGTGAATTCACCCCTCCACTTT	CASSRDDRVNSPLHF
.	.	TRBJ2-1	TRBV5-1	TGCGCCAGCAGCTTTAGCGGAGACTCCTACAATGAGCAGTTCTTC	CASSFSGDSYNEQFF
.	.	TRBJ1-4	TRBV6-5	TGTGCCAGCAGCCCCGAGGGGGGACATAATGAAAAACTGTTTTTT	CASSPEGGHNEKLFF
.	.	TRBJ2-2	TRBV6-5	TGTGCCAAGCTAGGGGACACCGGGGAGCTGTTTTTT	CAKLGDTGELFF
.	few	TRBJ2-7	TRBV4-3	TGCGCCAGCAGCCAAGATCGTGGCGCTATCTACGAGCAGTACTTC	CASSQDRGAIYEQYF
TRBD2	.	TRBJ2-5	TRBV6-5	TGTGCCAGCGGAGCGGGGGGGGCCGCCCAGTACTTC	CASGAGGAAQYF
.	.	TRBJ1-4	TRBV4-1	TGCGCCAGCAGCCAATTTTCAACAGGCTTTAGAGGGGAAAAACTGTTTTTT	CASSQFSTGFRGEKLFF
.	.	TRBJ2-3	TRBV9	TGTGCCAGCAGCGTGGACGCGGGGCTTAGCACAGATACGCAGTATTTT	CASSVDAGLSTDTQYF
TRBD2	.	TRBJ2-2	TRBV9	TGTGCCAGCAGCCCCCAGCTAGCGGGGGGCACCGGGGAGCTGTTTTTT	CASSPQLAGGTGELFF
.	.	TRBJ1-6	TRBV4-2	TGTGCCAGCAGCCAAGATCTCCTGACAGTTGCCTATTCACCCCTCCACTTT	CASSQDLLTVAYSPLHF
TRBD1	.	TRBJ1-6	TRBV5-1	TGCGCCAGCAGCTTGACCGGGACAGGAATTAATTCACCCCTCCACTTT	CASSLTGTGINSPLHF
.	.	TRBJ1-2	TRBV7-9	TGTGCCAGCAGCCGGGACACTAACAACTATGGCTACACCTTC	CASSRDTNNYGYTF
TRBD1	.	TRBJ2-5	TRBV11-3	TGTGCCAGCAGCTCCCCCCTAGGGACAGGGGGCCAAGAGACCCAGTACTTC	CASSSPLGTGGQETQYF
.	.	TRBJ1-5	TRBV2	TGTGCCAGCAGGGGGGAAGTGGCCGAGCCCCAGCATTTT	CASRGEVAEPQHF
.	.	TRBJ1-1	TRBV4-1	TGCGCCAGCGCTAGGACGGTCGGCCCTGAAGCTTTCTTT	CASARTVGPEAFF
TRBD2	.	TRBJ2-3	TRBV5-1	TGCGCCAGCAGCTTGAAATCTATTTCATGGGCTAGCGGGGGAGATACGCAGTATTTT	CASSLKSISWASGGDTQYF
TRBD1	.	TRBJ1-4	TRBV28	TGTGCCAGCAGCCTAGCTCAGGGGGCAGGAGAAAAACTGTTTTTT	CASSLAQGAGEKLFF
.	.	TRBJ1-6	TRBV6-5	TGTGCCAGCAGTTACTCGAGACGCCTATACTCACCCCTCCACTTT	CASSYSRRLYSPLHF
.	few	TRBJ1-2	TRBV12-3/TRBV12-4	TGTGCCAGCACGGCCAAGGGGGAGGGCTACACCTTC	CASTAKGEGYTF
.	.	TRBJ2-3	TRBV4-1	TGCGCCAGCAGAAGCAGTAGGGGGGTCTTGGGTTATACGCAGTATTTT	CASRSSRGVLGYTQYF
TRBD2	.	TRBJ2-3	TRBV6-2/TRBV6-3	TGTGCCAGCAGTTTATCACTAGCGGGTGGCACAGATACGCAGTATTTT	CASSLSLAGGTDTQYF
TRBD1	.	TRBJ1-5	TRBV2	TGTGCCAGCGGACAGGCTTATCAGCCCCAGCATTTT	CASGQAYQPQHF
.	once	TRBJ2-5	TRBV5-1	TGCGCCAGCAGCTTAGAGGGTGGCCGAGAGACCCAGTACTTC	CASSLEGGRETQYF
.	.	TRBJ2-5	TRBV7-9	TGTGCCAGCAGCCGAGGGGGAGGTGGGGAGACCCAGTACTTC	CASSRGGGGETQYF
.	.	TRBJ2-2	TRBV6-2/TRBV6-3	TGTGCCAGCAGCCCTTGGGACGGAACCGGGGAGCTGTTTTTT	CASSPWDGTGELFF
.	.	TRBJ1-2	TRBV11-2	TGTGCCAGCAGCTTAGATCTTATGACGTCCGGCTACACCTTC	CASSLDLMTSGYTF
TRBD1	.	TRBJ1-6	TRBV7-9	TGTGCCAGCAGCCAGGACAGGGAAAATTCACCCCTCCACTTT	CASSQDRENSPLHF
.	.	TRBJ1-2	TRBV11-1	TGTGCCAGCAGCCCCTGGATTACTTCGGGTAACTATGGCTACACCTTC	CASSPWITSGNYGYTF
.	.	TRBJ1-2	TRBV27	TGTGCCAGCAGTTCCCCACTACGAGGGGCCTATGGCTACACCTTC	CASSSPLRGAYGYTF
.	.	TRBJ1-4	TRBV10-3	TGTGCCATCAGTCCGGTGACAAGCGATTATGAAAAACTGTTTTTT	CAISPVTSDYEKLFF
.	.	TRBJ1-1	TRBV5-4	TGTGCCAGCAGCCCGGGACACGCGAACACTGAAGCTTTCTTT	CASSPGHANTEAFF
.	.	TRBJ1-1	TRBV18	TGTGCCAGCTCTATAATCGGACTGAACACTGAAGCTTTCTTT	CASSIIGLNTEAFF
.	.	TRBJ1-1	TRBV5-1	TGCGCCAGCAGCCCCCTTTTAAGTCGGGGCACTGAAGCTTTCTTT	CASSPLLSRGTEAFF
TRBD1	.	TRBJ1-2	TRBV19	TGTGCCAGTAGTCGATCGGGACAGGGTGGCTTTGGCTACACCTTC	CASSRSGQGGFGYTF